A selection of T cell receptor beta chains follows, all from one sample in a study of cytomegalovirus exposure and HLA in healthy donors. Method: immunoSEQ multiplex PCR; TCRdb's copy keeps in-frame clones and lacks some. This table has roughly 200,000 clones, around 74% appearing once. The sample was PBMCs. The receptor set was obtained from a male donor in good health and CMV-seronegative. CDR3s include the opening cysteine and the closing phenylalanine or tryptophan. The D gene is left open where the match is weak. Expanded clones get a size class; other rows say once, few or many, or leave the size out.

>TRBJ2-5|-|TRBV6-5|TRBD1
CASSYRGPSQETQYF
TGTGCCAGCAGTTACAGGGGGCCCTCCCAGGAGACCCAGTACTTC
>TRBJ1-3|-|TRBV9|-
CASSAGDSGNTIYF
TGTGCCAGCAGCGCCGGTGACTCTGGAAACACCATATATTTT
>TRBJ1-3|-|TRBV9|TRBD1
CASSDRDSRNTIYF
TGTGCCAGCAGCGACCGGGACAGCAGAAACACCATATATTTT
>TRBJ2-7|-|TRBV5-1|-
CASGGQANSYEQYF
TGCGCCAGCGGCGGGCAGGCCAACTCCTACGAGCAGTACTTC
>TRBJ1-4|-|TRBV9|TRBD1
CASAGTGNEKLFF
TGTGCCAGCGCCGGGACAGGGAATGAAAAACTGTTTTTT
>TRBJ1-1|few|TRBV19|-
CACGGGTEAFF
TGTGCCTGCGGGGGAGGGACTGAAGCTTTCTTT
>TRBJ1-5|-|TRBV29-1|TRBD1
CSVTGTGDSNQPQHF
TGCAGCGTTACCGGGACAGGAGATAGCAATCAGCCCCAGCATTTT
>TRBJ1-2|-|TRBV19|TRBD1
CASSAMGQGISGYTF
TGTGCCAGTTCCGCTATGGGACAGGGTATCTCTGGCTACACCTTC
>TRBJ2-3|-|TRBV28|TRBD2
CASSLQAGSPSSTDTQYF
TGTGCCAGCAGTTTACAAGCGGGAAGCCCTTCTAGCACAGATACGCAGTATTTT
>TRBJ1-2|-|TRBV10-3|TRBD1
CAITQDRGGGYTF
TGTGCCATCACTCAGGACAGGGGAGGCGGCTACACCTTC
>TRBJ2-1|-|TRBV2|-
CASSGPSSYNEQFF
TGTGCCAGCAGTGGTCCTAGCTCCTACAATGAGCAGTTCTTC
>TRBJ2-7|-|TRBV6-5|-
CASSPRGLSYEQYF
TGTGCCAGCAGCCCCAGGGGCCTTTCCTACGAGCAGTACTTC
>TRBJ1-5|-|TRBV12-5|-
CASGLVLGVQPQHF
TGTGCTAGTGGTTTGGTTTTAGGGGTTCAGCCCCAGCATTTT
>TRBJ2-1|-|TRBV7-6|-
CASSYGGPYNEQFF
TGTGCCAGCAGCTACGGGGGACCCTACAATGAGCAGTTCTTC
>TRBJ1-2|few|TRBV7-8|TRBD1
CASSRDRGRSNYGYTF
TGTGCCAGCAGCCGGGACAGGGGAAGGTCCAACTATGGCTACACCTTC
>TRBJ1-5|-|TRBV27|-
CASRIPPGCNQPQHF
TGTGCCAGCAGGATTCCCCCGGGGTGCAATCAGCCCCAGCATTTT
>TRBJ1-2|-|TRBV28|TRBD1
CASSQNRGFGYGYTF
TGTGCCAGCAGTCAAAACAGGGGTTTTGGCTATGGCTACACCTTC
>TRBJ2-7|-|TRBV6-5|TRBD1
CASSYSWDSYEQYF
TGTGCCAGCAGTTACTCTTGGGACAGCTACGAGCAGTACTTC
>TRBJ2-7|-|TRBV15|-
CATSRDQAFAYEQYF
TGTGCCACCAGCAGAGATCAGGCTTTCGCCTACGAGCAGTACTTC
>TRBJ2-7|once|TRBV4-1|TRBD1
CAADRAVYEQYF
TGCGCCGCAGACAGGGCCGTCTACGAGCAGTACTTC
>TRBJ1-5|-|TRBV7-9|TRBD1
CASSFGQGANQPQHF
TGTGCCAGCAGCTTCGGACAGGGGGCGAATCAGCCCCAGCATTTT
>TRBJ2-1|-|TRBV4-2|TRBD2
CASSQDRASGSGHEQFF
TGTGCCAGCAGCCAAGATAGGGCTAGCGGGAGCGGGCATGAGCAGTTCTTC
>TRBJ2-7|-|TRBV27|TRBD1
CASSSGTVIYEQYF
TGTGCCAGCAGTTCCGGGACAGTCATCTACGAGCAGTACTTC
>TRBJ2-5|few|TRBV25-1|-
CASSHLDSPETQYF
TGTGCCAGCAGTCACCTAGACAGCCCAGAGACCCAGTACTTC
>TRBJ1-1|-|TRBV6-6|-
CASSGGVETEAFF
TGTGCCAGCTCCGGGGGGGTAGAGACTGAAGCTTTCTTT
>TRBJ2-7|-|TRBV6-5|-
CASTNALYEQYF
TGTGCCAGCACCAACGCGCTTTACGAGCAGTACTTC
>TRBJ1-5|-|TRBV28|-
CASKTRYSNQPQHF
TGTGCCAGCAAAACTAGATATAGCAATCAGCCCCAGCATTTT
>TRBJ2-4|-|TRBV6-1|-
CASSLLAKNIQYF
TGTGCCAGCAGCCTCCTCGCCAAAAACATTCAGTACTTC
>TRBJ1-3|-|TRBV6-6|-
CASGVGGSGNTIYF
TGTGCCAGCGGGGTGGGAGGCTCTGGAAACACCATATATTTT
>TRBJ2-1|-|TRBV5-6|TRBD1
CASSTGTGVLDEQFF
TGTGCCAGCAGCACCGGGACAGGGGTGCTGGATGAGCAGTTCTTC
>TRBJ1-3|few|TRBV5-1|-
CASSSSSGNTIYF
TGCGCCAGCAGCTCGAGCTCTGGAAACACCATATATTTT
>TRBJ2-1|few|TRBV5-5|-
CASSLANVLSSYNEQFF
TGTGCCAGCAGCTTGGCCAATGTACTGAGCTCCTACAATGAGCAGTTCTTC
>TRBJ2-3|-|TRBV2|-
CASRVRAFTDTQYF
TGTGCCAGCAGGGTTCGAGCCTTCACAGATACGCAGTATTTT
>TRBJ2-2|-|TRBV5-4|-
CASSPLTGELFF
TGTGCCAGCAGCCCTCTCACCGGGGAGCTGTTTTTT
>TRBJ2-7|-|TRBV6-5|TRBD2
CASSFGTSAIYEQYF
TGTGCCAGCAGTTTCGGGACTAGCGCGATCTACGAGCAGTACTTC
>TRBJ2-4|-|TRBV29-1|-
CSVATNIQYF
TGCAGCGTTGCTACAAACATTCAGTACTTC
>TRBJ1-5|once|TRBV19|-
CASSIGRNQPQHF
TGTGCCAGTAGTATAGGGAGAAATCAGCCCCAGCATTTT
>TRBJ1-5|-|TRBV6-1|-
CASSDSGLGNQPQHF
TGTGCCAGCAGTGATTCAGGGTTGGGCAATCAGCCCCAGCATTTT
>TRBJ1-2|-|TRBV4-1|-
CASSQVPRGGVDYGYTF
TGCGCCAGCAGCCAAGTCCCCCGGGGAGGGGTCGACTATGGCTACACCTTC
>TRBJ1-4|-|TRBV5-1|-
CASSQSGDEKLFF
TGCGCCAGCAGCCAGTCGGGTGATGAAAAACTGTTTTTT
>TRBJ1-1|many|TRBV13|-
CASSLRGAGDTEAFF
TGTGCCAGCAGCTTACGGGGGGCTGGGGACACTGAAGCTTTCTTT
>TRBJ2-3|-|TRBV2|-
CASRGDSDSDTQYF
TGTGCCAGCAGGGGGGACTCGGACTCAGATACGCAGTATTTT
>TRBJ1-1|once|TRBV29-1|-
CSVVVPAGEAFF
TGCAGCGTTGTAGTTCCGGCAGGTGAAGCTTTCTTT
>TRBJ2-1|-|TRBV19|-
CASSISGHGEQFF
TGTGCCAGTAGTATCAGCGGGCACGGTGAGCAGTTCTTC
>TRBJ1-1|-|TRBV6-1|-
CASSPGFGNTEAFF
TGTGCCAGCAGCCCAGGGTTTGGGAACACTGAAGCTTTCTTT
>TRBJ1-1|-|TRBV5-1|-
CASSLGTANTEAFF
TGCGCCAGCAGCTTGGGGACAGCGAACACTGAAGCTTTCTTT
>TRBJ2-1|-|TRBV6-4|TRBD1
CASPGQGCNNEQFF
TGTGCCAGCCCTGGACAGGGGTGCAACAATGAGCAGTTCTTC
>TRBJ2-3|once|TRBV11-2|TRBD2
CASSSLGAGGTDTQYF
TGTGCCAGCAGCTCCCTCGGCGCGGGAGGCACAGATACGCAGTATTTT
>TRBJ1-5|-|TRBV18|-
CASSLLVTAGELAQPQHF
TGTGCCAGCTCACTCCTCGTTACGGCAGGGGAATTGGCTCAGCCCCAGCATTTT
>TRBJ2-1|-|TRBV28|TRBD2
CASSGTSGNNEQFF
TGTGCCAGCAGTGGAACTAGCGGGAACAATGAGCAGTTCTTC
>TRBJ1-1|-|TRBV7-6|-
CASSLGAGTEAFF
TGTGCCAGCAGCTTAGGCGCCGGCACTGAAGCTTTCTTT
>TRBJ2-1|few|TRBV10-3|-
CAIHTGNEQFF
TGTGCCATCCATACAGGAAATGAGCAGTTCTTC
>TRBJ1-1|few|TRBV4-1|-
CASSQGGVNTEAFF
TGCGCCAGCAGCCAAGGGGGGGTGAACACTGAAGCTTTCTTT
>TRBJ1-5|-|TRBV30|TRBD1
CAWGDRANQPQHF
TGTGCCTGGGGGGACAGGGCTAATCAGCCCCAGCATTTT
>TRBJ2-1|once|TRBV28|TRBD2
CASLAGGYNEQFF
TGTGCCAGTCTAGCGGGAGGGTACAATGAGCAGTTCTTC
>TRBJ1-6|-|TRBV7-9|-
CASSLGPLYNSPLHF
TGTGCCAGCAGCTTAGGGCCGCTCTATAATTCACCCCTCCACTTT
>TRBJ1-4|-|TRBV7-9|-
CASSYEPPVELFF
TGTGCCAGCAGCTATGAGCCCCCGGTGGAACTGTTTTTT